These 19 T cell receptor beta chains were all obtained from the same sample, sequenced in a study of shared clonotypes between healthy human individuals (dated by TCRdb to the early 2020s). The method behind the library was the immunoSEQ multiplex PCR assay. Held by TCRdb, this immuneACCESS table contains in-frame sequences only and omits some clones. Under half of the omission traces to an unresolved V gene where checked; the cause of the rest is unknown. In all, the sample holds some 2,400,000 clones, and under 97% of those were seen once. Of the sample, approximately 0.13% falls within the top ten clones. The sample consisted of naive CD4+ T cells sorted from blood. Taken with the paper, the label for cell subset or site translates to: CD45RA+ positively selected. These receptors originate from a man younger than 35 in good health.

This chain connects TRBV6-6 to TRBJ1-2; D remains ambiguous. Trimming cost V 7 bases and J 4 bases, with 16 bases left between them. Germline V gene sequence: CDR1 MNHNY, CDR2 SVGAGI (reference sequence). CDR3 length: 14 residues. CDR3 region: CASTSAGYGYGYTF. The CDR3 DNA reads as TGTGCCAGCACCTCGGCGGGGTACGGCTATGGCTACACCTTC.

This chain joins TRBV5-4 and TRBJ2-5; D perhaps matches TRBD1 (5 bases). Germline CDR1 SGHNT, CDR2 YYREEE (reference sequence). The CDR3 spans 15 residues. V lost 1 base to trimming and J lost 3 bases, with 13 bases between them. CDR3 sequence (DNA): TGTGCCAGCAGCTTGAAGCTCCAGGGCGAAGAGACCCAGTACTTC. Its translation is CASSLKLQGEETQYF.

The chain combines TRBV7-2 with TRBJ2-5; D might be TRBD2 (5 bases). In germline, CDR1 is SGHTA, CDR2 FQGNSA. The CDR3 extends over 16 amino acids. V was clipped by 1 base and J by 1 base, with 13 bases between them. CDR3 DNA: TGTGCCAGCAGCTTAGACTCATTGCGGGCCCAAGAGACCCAGTACTTC. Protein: CASSLDSLRAQETQYF.

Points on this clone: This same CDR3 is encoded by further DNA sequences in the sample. The CDR3 DNA reads TGCAGCGTTGCCCCGGGAGGCAATCAGCCCCAGCATTTT. It encodes CSVAPGGNQPQHF. V and J are TRBV29-1 and TRBJ1-5; D is undetermined. This CDR3 is 13 amino acids long. The V gene lost 4 bases and the J gene lost 2 bases, with 9 bases spanning the gap. CDR1 is SQVTM and CDR2 is ANQGSEA in the germline V gene.

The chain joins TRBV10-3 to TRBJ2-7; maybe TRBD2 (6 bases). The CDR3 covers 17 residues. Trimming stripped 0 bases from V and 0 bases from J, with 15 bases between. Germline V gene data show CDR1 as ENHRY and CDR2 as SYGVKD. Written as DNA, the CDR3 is TGTGCCATCAGTGAGTCGGGCGGGGCTGCGAGCTCCTACGAGCAGTACTTC. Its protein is CAISESGGAASSYEQYF.

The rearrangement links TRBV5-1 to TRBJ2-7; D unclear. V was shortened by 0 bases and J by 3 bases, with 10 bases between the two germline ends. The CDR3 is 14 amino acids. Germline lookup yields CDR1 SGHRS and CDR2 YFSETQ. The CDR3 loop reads CASSLVDGYYEQYF. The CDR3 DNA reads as TGCGCCAGCAGCTTGGTCGACGGATACTACGAGCAGTACTTC.

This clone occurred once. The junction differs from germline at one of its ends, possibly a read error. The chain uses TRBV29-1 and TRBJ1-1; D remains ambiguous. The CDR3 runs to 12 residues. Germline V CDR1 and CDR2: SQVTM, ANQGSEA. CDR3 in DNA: TGCAGCGCCAACCGTATGAATACTGAAGCTTTCTTT. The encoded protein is CSANRMNTEAFF.

CDR3 sequence reads: CASSQVWGSGELFF. The CDR3 nucleotides read TGCGCCAGCAGCCAAGTGTGGGGGAGCGGGGAGCTGTTTTTT. This chain links TRBV4-3 with TRBJ2-2, with D possibly being TRBD1 or TRBD2 (5 bases each). The CDR3 has 14 residues. V lost 1 base and J 7 bases, leaving 10 bases between the germline ends. The germline CDR1 and CDR2 sequences are LGHNA and YSLEER.

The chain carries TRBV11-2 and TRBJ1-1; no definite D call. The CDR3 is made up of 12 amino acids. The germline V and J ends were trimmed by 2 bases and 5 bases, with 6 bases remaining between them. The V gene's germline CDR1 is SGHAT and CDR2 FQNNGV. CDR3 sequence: CASSLIGTEAFF. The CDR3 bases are TGTGCCAGCAGCTTAATCGGAACTGAAGCTTTCTTT.

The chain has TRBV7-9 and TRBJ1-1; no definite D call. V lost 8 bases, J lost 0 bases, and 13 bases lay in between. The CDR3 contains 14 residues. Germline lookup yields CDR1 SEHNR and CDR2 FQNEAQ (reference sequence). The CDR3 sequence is CASGETGMNTEAFF. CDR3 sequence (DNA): TGTGCCAGCGGGGAGACTGGGATGAACACTGAAGCTTTCTTT.

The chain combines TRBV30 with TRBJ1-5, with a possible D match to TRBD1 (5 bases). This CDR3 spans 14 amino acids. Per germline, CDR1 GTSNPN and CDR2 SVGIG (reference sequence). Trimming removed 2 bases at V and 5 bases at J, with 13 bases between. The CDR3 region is CAWSTGGVYQPQHF. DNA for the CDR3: TGTGCCTGGAGTACCGGAGGGGTTTATCAGCCCCAGCATTTT.

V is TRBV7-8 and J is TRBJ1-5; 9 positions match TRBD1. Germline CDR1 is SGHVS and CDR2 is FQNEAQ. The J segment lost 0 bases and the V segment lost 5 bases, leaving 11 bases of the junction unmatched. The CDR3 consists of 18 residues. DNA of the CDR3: TGTGCCAGCAGCGTTACCCCCCGGACAGGGGATAGCAATCAGCCCCAGCATTTT. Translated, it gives CASSVTPRTGDSNQPQHF.

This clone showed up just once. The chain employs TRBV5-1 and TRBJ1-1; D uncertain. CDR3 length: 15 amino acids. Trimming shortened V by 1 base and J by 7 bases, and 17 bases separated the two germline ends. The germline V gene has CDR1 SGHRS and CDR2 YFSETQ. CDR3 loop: CASSLKDGIGGEAFF. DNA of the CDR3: TGCGCCAGCAGCTTGAAAGACGGCATAGGTGGTGAAGCTTTCTTT.

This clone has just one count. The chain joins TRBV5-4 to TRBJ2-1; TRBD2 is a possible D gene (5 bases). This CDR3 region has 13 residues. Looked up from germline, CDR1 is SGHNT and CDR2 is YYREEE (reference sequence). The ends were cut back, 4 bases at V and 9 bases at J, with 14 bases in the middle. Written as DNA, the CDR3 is TGTGCCAGCAGCCCGGTCGGGGATAGTGAGCAGTTCTTC. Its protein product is CASSPVGDSEQFF.

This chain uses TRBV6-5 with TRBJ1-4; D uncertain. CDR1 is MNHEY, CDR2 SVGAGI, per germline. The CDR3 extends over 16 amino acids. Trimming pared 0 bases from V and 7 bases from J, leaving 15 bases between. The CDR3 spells CASSYSSGGSGEKLFF. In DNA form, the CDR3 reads TGTGCCAGCAGTTACTCGAGCGGAGGGAGCGGTGAAAAACTGTTTTTT.

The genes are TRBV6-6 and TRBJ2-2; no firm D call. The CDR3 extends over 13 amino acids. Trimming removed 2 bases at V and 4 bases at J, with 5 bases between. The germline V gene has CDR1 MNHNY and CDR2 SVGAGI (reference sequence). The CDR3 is CASSYRGTGELFF. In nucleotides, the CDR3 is TGTGCCAGCAGTTACCGCGGCACCGGGGAGCTGTTTTTT.

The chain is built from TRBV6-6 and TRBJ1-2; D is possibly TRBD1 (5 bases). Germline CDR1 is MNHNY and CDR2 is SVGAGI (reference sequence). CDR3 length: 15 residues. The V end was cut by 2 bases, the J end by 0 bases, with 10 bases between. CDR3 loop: CASSYTGTTNYGYTF. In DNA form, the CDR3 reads TGTGCCAGCAGTTACACCGGGACGACTAACTATGGCTACACCTTC.

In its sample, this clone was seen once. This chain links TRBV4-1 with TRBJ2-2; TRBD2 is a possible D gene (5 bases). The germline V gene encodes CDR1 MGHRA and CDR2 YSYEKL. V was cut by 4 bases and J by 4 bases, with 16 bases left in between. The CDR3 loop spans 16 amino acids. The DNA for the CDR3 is TGCGCCAGCAGCCGCATCGGGGTATTAACCACCGGGGAGCTGTTTTTT. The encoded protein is CASSRIGVLTTGELFF.

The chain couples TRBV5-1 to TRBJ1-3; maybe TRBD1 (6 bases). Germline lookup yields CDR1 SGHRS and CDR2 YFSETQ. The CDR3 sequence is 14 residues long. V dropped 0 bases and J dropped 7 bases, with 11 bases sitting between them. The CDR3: CASSLGPQGNTIYF. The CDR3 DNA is TGCGCCAGCAGCTTGGGACCGCAGGGGAACACCATATATTTT.